Listed below are T cell receptor beta chains from one sample, sequenced in a study of blood T cells in healthy people across ages. TCRdb analysed the 5' RACE reads with MiXCR anew, one entry per CDR3 protein. The sample has more than 800,000 distinct CDR3 sequences; 40% to 55% are singletons. The sample consisted of blood. These receptors all come from a woman aged 55-69 years in good health. Each CDR3 is given with its conserved first and last residue. D genes are given only for firm matches. Some rows mark clone size as missing; the rest say once, few, many or name a class of expanded clone.

length	size	V	J	D	DNA	CDR3
16	NA	TRBV6-1	TRBJ2-3	NA	TGTGCCAGCAGCGTATTCGGGACACCTAGCACAGATACGCAGTATTTT	CASSVFGTPSTDTQYF
15	NA	TRBV18	TRBJ2-7	NA	TGTGCCAGCTCACCACCATCCAGGGAAAGCTACGGGCAGTACTTC	CASSPPSRESYGQYF
13	NA	TRBV2	TRBJ2-5	NA	TGTGCCAGCAGTGTTGGGTTCAAAGGGACCCAGTACTTC	CASSVGFKGTQYF
16	NA	TRBV10-3	TRBJ1-5	TRBD1	TGTGCCATCAGTGAGACCTGGGCACAGGGGGGTCAGCCCCAGCATTTT	CAISETWAQGGQPQHF
12	few	TRBV7-9	TRBJ1-6	NA	TGTGCCAGCAGCATAATGAATTCACCCCTCCACTTT	CASSIMNSPLHF
14	few	TRBV20-1	TRBJ2-1	NA	TGCAGTGCTCAGTTAGTTTTGGGGCAGAATGAGCAGTTCTTC	CSAQLVLGQNEQFF
11	few	TRBV6-5	TRBJ1-2	NA	TGTGCCAGCAGTCCTCTGAGTGGCTACACCTTC	CASSPLSGYTF
16	NA	TRBV9	TRBJ2-1	NA	TGTGCCAGCAGTCGCAGCAGCAGGAGCTCCTACAATGAGCAGTTCTTC	CASSRSSRSSYNEQFF
15	few	TRBV20-1	TRBJ2-5	NA	TGCAGTGCTAGGACCCAGGACTTAACCCCAGAGACCCAGTACTTC	CSARTQDLTPETQYF
14	once	TRBV20-1	TRBJ2-3	TRBD2	TGCAGGGGGGGCAGCGGGGGGAGCACAGATACGCAGTATTTT	CRGGSGGSTDTQYF
14	few	TRBV27	TRBJ2-7	NA	TGTGCCAGCAGTTTAAGGCCGACAACCTACGAGCAGTACTTC	CASSLRPTTYEQYF
16	NA	TRBV15	TRBJ2-1	TRBD2	TGTGCCACCAGCAGAGCGCTAGCGGGAGGTGGAAATGAGCAGTTCTTC	CATSRALAGGGNEQFF
12	NA	TRBV20-1	TRBJ2-7	NA	TGCAGTGCTAGTATGGGTTCCTACGAGCAGTACTTC	CSASMGSYEQYF
17	NA	TRBV25-1	TRBJ2-3	TRBD2	TGTGCCAGCAGTGAAACTGGGCGGGGGATCGGGTACGATACGCAGTATTTT	CASSETGRGIGYDTQYF
14	few	TRBV24-1	TRBJ2-1	TRBD2	TGTGCCAGGCTGGGGGGGACGAGAGGGAATGAGCAGTTCTTC	CARLGGTRGNEQFF
14	NA	TRBV29-1	TRBJ1-2	NA	TGCAGCGTTGAAGCTGGGATGGGGGGGAATGGCTACACCTTC	CSVEAGMGGNGYTF
15	NA	TRBV28	TRBJ1-2	NA	TGTGCCAGCAGCCCTCTAATGCAGGATTTATATGGCTACACCTTC	CASSPLMQDLYGYTF
15	few	TRBV15	TRBJ2-1	NA	TGTGCCACCAGCAGTTTCAGTCGGTTCTACAATGAGCAGTTCTTC	CATSSFSRFYNEQFF
13	NA	TRBV13	TRBJ1-1	NA	TGTGCCAGCAGCCCTAATAAATACACTGAAGCTTTCTTT	CASSPNKYTEAFF
16	NA	TRBV20-1	TRBJ2-7	TRBD2	TGCAGTGCTAGAGGTGGGACTAGAGCGGCGCGGTACGAGCAGTACTTC	CSARGGTRAARYEQYF
15	NA	TRBV28	TRBJ1-5	NA	TGTGCCAGCAGTCCTGACAGGTCCACGAATCAGCCCCAGCATTTT	CASSPDRSTNQPQHF
19	NA	TRBV20-1	TRBJ2-2	TRBD2	TGCAGTGCCATCGATCCCGGGACTAGCGGGAGGACGAACACCGGGGAGCTGTTTTTT	CSAIDPGTSGRTNTGELFF
12	NA	TRBV5-1	TRBJ2-7	NA	TGCGCCAGCAGCAATAGGGGGGACGAGCAGTACTTC	CASSNRGDEQYF
16	NA	TRBV29-1	TRBJ2-1	NA	TGCAGCGTTAATGGGGGACTGGCGGGACCCCCCAATGAGCAGTTCTTC	CSVNGGLAGPPNEQFF
14	few	TRBV27	TRBJ2-7	NA	TGTGCCAGCACGCCGGGGGCAGACTTTTACGAGCAGTACTTC	CASTPGADFYEQYF
12	NA	TRBV20-1	TRBJ1-2	NA	TGCAGTGCCCGAGGACGGGAATATGGCTACACCTTC	CSARGREYGYTF
11	NA	TRBV20-1	TRBJ2-1	NA	TGCAGTGCTGGTCGACTAAGTGAGCAGTTCTTC	CSAGRLSEQFF
12	NA	TRBV6-2/TRBV6-3	TRBJ2-5	NA	TGTGCCAGCAGGAGGACCTCAGAGACCCAGTACTTC	CASRRTSETQYF
17	NA	TRBV7-8	TRBJ2-2	TRBD1	TGTGCCAGCAGCCCAACCCCGGGACAGGCGAACACCGGGGAGCTGTTTTTT	CASSPTPGQANTGELFF
15	NA	TRBV20-1	TRBJ2-7	NA	TGCAGTGCTAGAGGGCGGGGACTCCAAGTCTACGAGCAGTACTTC	CSARGRGLQVYEQYF
15	few	TRBV29-1	TRBJ2-1	NA	TGCAGCGTTACCCTCGGTCGGGGGTCGTACAATGAGCAGTTCTTC	CSVTLGRGSYNEQFF
18	NA	TRBV27	TRBJ1-2	NA	TGTGCCAACACGGGCCCCAAAAGGACAGAATCCGGAATGTATGGCTACACCTTC	CANTGPKRTESGMYGYTF
15	NA	TRBV29-1	TRBJ2-2	NA	TGCAGCGTTGACCCCCTCCTGACATCCACCGGGGAGCTGTTTTTT	CSVDPLLTSTGELFF
17	NA	TRBV7-8	TRBJ2-7	NA	TGTGCCAGCAGCTTAGCGTGGGGAGGGGGACAAACCTACGAGCAGTACTTC	CASSLAWGGGQTYEQYF
15	many	TRBV18	TRBJ2-3	TRBD2	TGTGCCAGCTCACCCGGACTAGCGGGATCAGATACGCAGTATTTT	CASSPGLAGSDTQYF
15	NA	TRBV5-1	TRBJ1-6	NA	TGCGCCAGCAGAGAGGGGCCCGGCGGGAATTCACCCCTCCACTTT	CASREGPGGNSPLHF
14	NA	TRBV24-1	TRBJ1-6	TRBD1	TGTGCCACCAGTGATACAGGGGGAAATTCACCCCTCCACTTT	CATSDTGGNSPLHF
16	many	TRBV29-1	TRBJ1-1	NA	TGCAGCGTTCGAGCCTCGTGGGGAGCGTCGAACACTGAAGCTTTCTTT	CSVRASWGASNTEAFF
16	NA	TRBV6-5	TRBJ2-2	NA	TGTGCCAGCAACCTTGAGGGACCCCCCCGGATCGGGGAGCTGTTTTTT	CASNLEGPPRIGELFF
14	NA	TRBV5-4	TRBJ1-2	NA	TGTGCCAGCAGCTTGAGAGGGTTGAGGGATGGCTACACCTTC	CASSLRGLRDGYTF
16	few	TRBV3-1	TRBJ2-5	NA	TGTGCCAGCAGCCAACCCGGCAGGGGTTTGCAAGAGACCCAGTACTTC	CASSQPGRGLQETQYF
17	NA	TRBV13	TRBJ2-1	NA	TGTGCCAGCAGCCTCCAAGCAGCGGGCCTTACCCACAATGAGCAGTTCTTC	CASSLQAAGLTHNEQFF
15	NA	TRBV2	TRBJ2-7	NA	TGTGCCAGCAGTGGGGGTTACCGCCAGGGCTCCGAGCAGTACTTC	CASSGGYRQGSEQYF
15	once	TRBV5-1	TRBJ2-1	TRBD2	TGCGCCAGCAGCGTGGGACTAGCGGGAGAAAATGAGCAGTTCTTC	CASSVGLAGENEQFF
16	NA	TRBV4-1	TRBJ2-1	TRBD2	TGCGCCAGCAGCCAAGAACAGACTAGCGGATACAATGAGCAGTTCTTC	CASSQEQTSGYNEQFF
14	NA	TRBV7-2	TRBJ2-7	NA	TGTGCCAGCAGCTTGGACACGAGCTCCTACGAGCAGTACTTC	CASSLDTSSYEQYF
13	NA	TRBV29-1	TRBJ2-7	NA	TGCAGCGCAACTAGCACCCTCTCCTACGAGCAGTACTTC	CSATSTLSYEQYF
17	NA	TRBV11-2	TRBJ2-1	NA	TGTGCCAGCAGCTTCGTTCCCCCTCGGCAGACAAACAATGAGCAGTTCTTC	CASSFVPPRQTNNEQFF
15	NA	TRBV7-9	TRBJ2-1	NA	TGTGCCAGCAGCTCGGGACTTGACATCTACAATGGGCAGTTCTTC	CASSSGLDIYNGQFF
12	NA	TRBV6-2/TRBV6-3	TRBJ2-5	NA	TGTGCCAGCAGTTGGGGCCCAGAGACCCAGTACTTC	CASSWGPETQYF
15	NA	TRBV20-1	TRBJ2-5	TRBD2	TGCAGTCGGGGGACTAGCGGGAAGAGGGGAGAGACCCAGTACTTC	CSRGTSGKRGETQYF
15	few	TRBV5-1	TRBJ2-7	NA	TGCGCCAGCAGCTTGGCGCCGTCAGGGGCCTACGAGCAGTACTTC	CASSLAPSGAYEQYF
14	NA	TRBV29-1	TRBJ2-5	NA	TGCAGCGTTGAATTGCAGGGGCGGCGAGAGACCCAGTACTTC	CSVELQGRRETQYF
19	few	TRBV7-9	TRBJ2-4	TRBD2	TGTGCCAGCAAGAGCTTTGGTTCTGGACTAGAGGGTGGGAATCCTATTCAGTACTTC	CASKSFGSGLEGGNPIQYF
17	NA	TRBV5-1	TRBJ2-5	NA	TGCGCCAGCAGCTTGGCCGGTCAGGGTAGTTCCCTAGAGACCCAGTACTTC	CASSLAGQGSSLETQYF
15	few	TRBV6-5	TRBJ2-5	NA	TGTGCCAGCAGTTACTCGGGAGACAGAAAGGAGACCCAGTACTTC	CASSYSGDRKETQYF
17	NA	TRBV9	TRBJ2-1	TRBD2	TGTGCCAGCAGCGTAGAACTAGCGGGAGGGCCTGGTAATGAGCAGTTCTTC	CASSVELAGGPGNEQFF
16	few	TRBV12-3/TRBV12-4	TRBJ2-7	TRBD2	TGTGCCAGCAGTTTAGGTGGCCTAGCGGACCTCTACGAGCAGTACTTC	CASSLGGLADLYEQYF
15	NA	TRBV3-1	TRBJ2-7	TRBD1	TGTGTCAGCAGCCAAGGGACAGGGGGGGTCTACGAGCAGTACTTC	CVSSQGTGGVYEQYF
14	NA	TRBV29-1	TRBJ2-5	TRBD1	TGCAGCGCTGAACAGGGGGCTTATAGAGAGACCCAGTACTTC	CSAEQGAYRETQYF